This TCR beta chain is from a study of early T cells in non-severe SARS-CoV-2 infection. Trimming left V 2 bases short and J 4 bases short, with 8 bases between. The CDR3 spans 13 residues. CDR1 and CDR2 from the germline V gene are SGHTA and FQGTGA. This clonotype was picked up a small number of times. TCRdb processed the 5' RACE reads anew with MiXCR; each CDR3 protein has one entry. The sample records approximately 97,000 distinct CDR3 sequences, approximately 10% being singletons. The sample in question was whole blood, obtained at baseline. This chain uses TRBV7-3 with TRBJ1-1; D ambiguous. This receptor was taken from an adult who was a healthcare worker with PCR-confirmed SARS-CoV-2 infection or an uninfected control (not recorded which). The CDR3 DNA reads TGTGCCAGCAGCTTAGATCGGGTCACTGAAGCTTTCTTT. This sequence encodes CASSLDRVTEAFF.